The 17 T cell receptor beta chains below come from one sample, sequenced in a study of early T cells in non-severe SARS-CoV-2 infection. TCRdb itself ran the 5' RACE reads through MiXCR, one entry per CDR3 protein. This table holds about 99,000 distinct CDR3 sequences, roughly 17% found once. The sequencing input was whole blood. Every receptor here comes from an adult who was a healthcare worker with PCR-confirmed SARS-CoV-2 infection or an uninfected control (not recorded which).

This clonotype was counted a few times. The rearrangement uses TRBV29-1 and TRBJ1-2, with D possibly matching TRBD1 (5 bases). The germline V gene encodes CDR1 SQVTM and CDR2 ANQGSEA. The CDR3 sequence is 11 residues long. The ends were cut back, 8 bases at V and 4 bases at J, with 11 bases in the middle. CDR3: CSSSGIYGYTF. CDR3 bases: TGCAGCTCATCAGGGATCTATGGCTACACCTTC.

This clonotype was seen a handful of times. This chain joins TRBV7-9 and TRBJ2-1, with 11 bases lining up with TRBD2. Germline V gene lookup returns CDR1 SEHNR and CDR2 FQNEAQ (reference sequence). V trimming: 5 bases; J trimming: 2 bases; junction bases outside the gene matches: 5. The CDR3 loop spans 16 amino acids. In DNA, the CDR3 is TGTGCCAGCAGCCGTACTAGCGGGAGTACCTACAATGAGCAGTTCTTC. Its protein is CASSRTSGSTYNEQFF.

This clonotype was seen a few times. CDR3 coding DNA: TGTGCCAGCAGCCGCAAAACTAGCGGGATAAAGAATGAGCAGTTCTTC. Translation: CASSRKTSGIKNEQFF. The chain carries TRBV3-1 and TRBJ2-1; 10 positions agree with TRBD2. Trimming removed 4 bases from V and 7 bases from J; junction bases left unmatched: 10. CDR3 length equals 16 residues. From germline, CDR1 is LGHDT and CDR2 YNNKEL (reference sequence).

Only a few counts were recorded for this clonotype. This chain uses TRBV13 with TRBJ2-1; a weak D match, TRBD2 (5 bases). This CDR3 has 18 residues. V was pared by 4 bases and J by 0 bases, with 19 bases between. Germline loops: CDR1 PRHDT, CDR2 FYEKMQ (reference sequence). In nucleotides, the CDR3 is TGTGCCAGCAGCTACAACATTCCGGGATCGACCTCCTACAATGAGCAGTTCTTC. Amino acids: CASSYNIPGSTSYNEQFF. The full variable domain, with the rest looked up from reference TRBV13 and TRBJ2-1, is AAGVIQSPRHLIKEKRETATLKCYPIPRHDTVYWYQQGPGQDPQFLISFYEKMQSDKGSIPDRFSAQQFSDYHSELNMSSLELGDSALYFCASSYNIPGSTSYNEQFFGPGTRLTVL.

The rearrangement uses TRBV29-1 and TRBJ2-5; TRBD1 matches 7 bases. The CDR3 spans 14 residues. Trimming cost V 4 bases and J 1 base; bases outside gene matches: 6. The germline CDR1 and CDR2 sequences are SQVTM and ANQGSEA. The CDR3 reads CSVGGTVRQETQYF. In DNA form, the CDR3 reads TGCAGCGTTGGGGGGACAGTCCGCCAAGAGACCCAGTACTTC.

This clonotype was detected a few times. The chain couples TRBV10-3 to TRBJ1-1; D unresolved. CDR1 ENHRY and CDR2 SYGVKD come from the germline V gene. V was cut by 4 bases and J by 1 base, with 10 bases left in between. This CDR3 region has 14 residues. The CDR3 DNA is TGTGCCATCAGTGGGGCTAGATCGAACACTGAAGCTTTCTTT. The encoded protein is CAISGARSNTEAFF.

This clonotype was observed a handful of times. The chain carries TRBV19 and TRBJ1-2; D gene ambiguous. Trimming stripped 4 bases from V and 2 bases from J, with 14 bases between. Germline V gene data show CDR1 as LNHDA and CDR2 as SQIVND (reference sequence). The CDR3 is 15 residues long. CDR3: CASSTSDLPNYGYTF. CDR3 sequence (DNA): TGTGCCAGTAGTACCTCAGATCTCCCGAACTATGGCTACACCTTC. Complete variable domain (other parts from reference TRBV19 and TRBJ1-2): DGGITQSPKYLFRKEGQNVTLSCEQNLNHDAMYWYRQDPGQGLRLIYYSQIVNDFQKGDIAEGYSVSREKKESFPLTVTSAQKNPTAFYLCASSTSDLPNYGYTFGSGTRLTVV.

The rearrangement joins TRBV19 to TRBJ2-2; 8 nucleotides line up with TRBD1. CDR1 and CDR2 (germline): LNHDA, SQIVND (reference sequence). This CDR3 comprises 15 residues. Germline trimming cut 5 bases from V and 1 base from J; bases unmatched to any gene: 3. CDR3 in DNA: TGTGCCAGTAGTTGGACAGGGCTGAACACCGGGGAGCTGTTTTTT. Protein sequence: CASSWTGLNTGELFF.

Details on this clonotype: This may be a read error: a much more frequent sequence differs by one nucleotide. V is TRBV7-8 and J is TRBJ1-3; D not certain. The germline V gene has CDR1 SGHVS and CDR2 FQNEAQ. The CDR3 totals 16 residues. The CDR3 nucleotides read TGTGCCAGCAGCTCACCGGGATCCGACTCTCGAAACACCATATATTTT. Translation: CASSSPGSDSRNTIYF.

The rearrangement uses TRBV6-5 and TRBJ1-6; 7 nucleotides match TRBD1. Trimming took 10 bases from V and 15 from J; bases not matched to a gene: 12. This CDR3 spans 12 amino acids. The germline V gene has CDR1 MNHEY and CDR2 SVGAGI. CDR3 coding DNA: TGTGCCACCCAGGGGGGATCCCAGAGCCTCCACTTT. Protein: CATQGGSQSLHF.

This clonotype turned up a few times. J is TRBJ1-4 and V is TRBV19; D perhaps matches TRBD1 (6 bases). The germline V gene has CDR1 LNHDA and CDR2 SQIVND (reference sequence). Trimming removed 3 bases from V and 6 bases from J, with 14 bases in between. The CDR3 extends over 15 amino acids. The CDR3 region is CASSIRDNVHEKLFF. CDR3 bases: TGTGCCAGTAGTATCCGGGACAACGTTCATGAAAAACTGTTTTTT.

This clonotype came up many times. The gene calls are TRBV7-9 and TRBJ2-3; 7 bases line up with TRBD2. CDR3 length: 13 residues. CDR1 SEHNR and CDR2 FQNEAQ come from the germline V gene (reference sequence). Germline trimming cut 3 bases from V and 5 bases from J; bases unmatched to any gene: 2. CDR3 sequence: CASSFIAGDTQYF. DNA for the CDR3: TGTGCCAGCAGCTTTATAGCGGGAGATACGCAGTATTTT.

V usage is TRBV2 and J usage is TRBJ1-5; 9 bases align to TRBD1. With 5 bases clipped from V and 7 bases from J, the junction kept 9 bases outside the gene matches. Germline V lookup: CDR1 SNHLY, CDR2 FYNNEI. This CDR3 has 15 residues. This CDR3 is CASSSTGGSRQPQHF. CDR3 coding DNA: TGTGCCAGCAGTTCCACAGGGGGCTCCAGGCAGCCCCAGCATTTT.

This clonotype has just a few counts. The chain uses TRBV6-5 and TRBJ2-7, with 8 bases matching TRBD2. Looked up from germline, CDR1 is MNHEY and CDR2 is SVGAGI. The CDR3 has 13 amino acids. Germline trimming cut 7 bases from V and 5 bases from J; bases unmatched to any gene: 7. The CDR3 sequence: CASTLAGRDEQYF. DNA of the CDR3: TGTGCCAGCACCTTAGCGGGAAGGGACGAGCAGTACTTC.

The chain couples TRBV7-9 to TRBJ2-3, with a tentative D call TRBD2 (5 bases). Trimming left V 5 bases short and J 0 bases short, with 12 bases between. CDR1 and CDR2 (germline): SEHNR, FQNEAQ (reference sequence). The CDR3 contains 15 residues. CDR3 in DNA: TGTGCCAGCAGCCCCCCCCGCGGGAGCACAGATACGCAGTATTTT. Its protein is CASSPPRGSTDTQYF.

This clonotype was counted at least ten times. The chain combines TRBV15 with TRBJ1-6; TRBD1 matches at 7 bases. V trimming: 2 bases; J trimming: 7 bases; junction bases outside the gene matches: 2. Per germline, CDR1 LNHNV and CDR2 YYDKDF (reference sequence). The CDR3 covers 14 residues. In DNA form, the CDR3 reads TGTGCCACCAGCAGAACAGGGGCAAATTCACCCCTCCACTTT. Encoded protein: CATSRTGANSPLHF.

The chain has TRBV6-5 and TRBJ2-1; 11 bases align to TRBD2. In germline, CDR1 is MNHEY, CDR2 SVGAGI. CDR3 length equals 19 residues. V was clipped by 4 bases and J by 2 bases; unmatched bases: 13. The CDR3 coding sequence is TGTGCCAGCAGTTCGAGACTAGCGGGGACGTCCATGCCCTACAATGAGCAGTTCTTC. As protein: CASSSRLAGTSMPYNEQFF.